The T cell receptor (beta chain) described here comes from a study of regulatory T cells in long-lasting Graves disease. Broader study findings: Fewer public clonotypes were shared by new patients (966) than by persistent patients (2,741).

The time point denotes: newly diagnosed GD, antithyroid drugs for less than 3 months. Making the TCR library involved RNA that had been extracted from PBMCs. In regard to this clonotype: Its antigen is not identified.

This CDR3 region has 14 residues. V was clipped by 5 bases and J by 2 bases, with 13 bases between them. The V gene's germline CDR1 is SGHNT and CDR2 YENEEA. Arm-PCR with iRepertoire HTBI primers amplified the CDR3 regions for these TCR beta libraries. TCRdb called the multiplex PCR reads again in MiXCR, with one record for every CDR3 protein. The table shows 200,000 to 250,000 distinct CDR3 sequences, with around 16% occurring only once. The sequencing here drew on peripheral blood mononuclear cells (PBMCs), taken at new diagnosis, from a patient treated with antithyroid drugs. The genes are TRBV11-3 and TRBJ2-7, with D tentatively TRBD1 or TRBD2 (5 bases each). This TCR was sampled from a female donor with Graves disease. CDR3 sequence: CASSPGPRAYEQYF. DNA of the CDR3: TGTGCCAGCAGCCCGGGACCGCGGGCCTACGAGCAGTACTTC.